The rows below give T cell receptor beta chains drawn from one sample of a study of shared clonotypes between healthy human individuals. The data were produced by immunoSEQ multiplex PCR, yet TCRdb's version contains in-frame clones alone and is incomplete. The table lists around 500,000 clones, 70% to 80% of them singletons. Sequencing used PBMCs. The source of these receptors is a woman aged 40 to 50 in good health. Some clones in this sample may be carry-over from other donors' samples. CDR3s include the opening cysteine and the closing phenylalanine or tryptophan. D genes are given only for firm matches. Not every row has a clone size; where given, it reads once, few, many or a size class.

>TRBD2|TRBV10-3|.|TRBJ2-7|17
CAISESGSSGRFYEQYF
TGTGCCATCAGTGAGTCGGGATCTAGCGGGAGATTCTACGAGCAGTACTTC
>TRBD1|TRBV6-1|few|TRBJ2-3|16
CASSEAETGGADTQYF
TGTGCCAGCAGTGAAGCAGAGACAGGGGGCGCAGATACGCAGTATTTT
>TRBD2|TRBV30|once|TRBJ2-7|14
CAWIPSGKLYEQYF
TGTGCCTGGATTCCTAGCGGGAAGCTCTACGAGCAGTACTTC
>.|TRBV5-6|.|TRBJ2-2|17
CASSLALDSRRTGELFF
TGTGCCAGCAGCTTGGCCTTGGACAGCAGACGGACCGGGGAGCTGTTTTTT
>.|TRBV9|.|TRBJ2-7|15
CASSPSARGDYEQYF
TGTGCCAGCAGCCCTTCCGCTAGAGGCGACTACGAGCAGTACTTC
>.|TRBV5-4|.|TRBJ2-7|14
CASSFWDSRGEQYF
TGTGCCAGCAGCTTTTGGGACTCGCGTGGCGAGCAGTACTTC
>TRBD2|TRBV11-2|.|TRBJ2-7|15
CASSLRTSGDYEQYF
TGTGCCAGCAGCTTAAGGACTAGCGGAGACTACGAGCAGTACTTC
>.|TRBV2|.|TRBJ1-5|14
CASSEVSSDQPQHF
TGTGCCAGCAGTGAAGTTTCGTCAGATCAGCCCCAGCATTTT
>TRBD1|TRBV5-4|.|TRBJ1-1|14
CASSLPTGLTEAFF
TGTGCCAGCAGCCTCCCGACAGGGCTCACTGAAGCTTTCTTT
>TRBD2|TRBV7-8|.|TRBJ2-1|17
CASTGGPRASGNNEQFF
TGTGCCAGCACGGGGGGCCCGAGGGCTAGCGGGAACAATGAGCAGTTCTTC
>.|TRBV6-1|few|TRBJ1-2|14
CASSNREVSYGYTF
TGTGCCAGCAGCAATCGGGAGGTCTCGTATGGCTACACCTTC
>TRBD1|TRBV7-2|.|TRBJ2-7|15
CASSPFSGGSYEQYF
TGTGCCAGCAGCCCCTTTTCAGGGGGCTCCTACGAGCAGTACTTC
>.|TRBV4-1|.|TRBJ2-7|13
CASSQVLSGEQYF
TGCGCCAGCAGCCAAGTCCTCTCGGGGGAGCAGTACTTC
>.|TRBV6-5|.|TRBJ2-7|12
CASSYSPYEQYF
TGTGCCAGCAGTTATTCACCCTACGAGCAGTACTTC
>.|TRBV5-1|.|TRBJ2-2|13
CASRPDGTGELFF
TGCGCCAGCCGACCCGACGGGACCGGGGAGCTGTTTTTT
>.|TRBV30|.|TRBJ1-4|11
CAWGQTEKLFF
TGTGCCTGGGGACAGACTGAAAAACTGTTTTTT
>TRBD2|TRBV4-1|.|TRBJ2-1|15
CASSQESGSRNEQFF
TGCGCCAGCAGCCAAGAAAGCGGGAGCAGGAATGAGCAGTTCTTC